The entry below gives a single TCR beta chain sequence along with its context. This clonotype has a count of ten or more. Its antigen is unknown. Base qualities are missing; no much larger clone stands one base away. This sample stems from a study of regulatory T cells in long-lasting Graves disease (dated by TCRdb to the early 2020s). In the study overall: Antithyroid drugs had been taken for less than 3 months by newly diagnosed Graves' disease patients. A total of about 35 samples underwent TCR sequencing: around 13 from persistent and roughly 20 from newly diagnosed Graves' disease patients. The study took place in China and was registered as a clinical trial. Patients with persistent Graves' disease were compared with patients with newly diagnosed Graves' disease using TCR sequencing and RNA sequencing of peripheral blood.

CDR1 and CDR2 are read off the germline V gene as MDHEN and SYDVKM. Taken from cysteine to phenylalanine, the CDR3 has 15 residues. Only CDR3 DNA remains: 45 bases, in frame from the first base. V is cut back by 5 bases and J by 6 bases, with 8 bases in the junction unmatched. The method was multiplex PCR. The reads were generated on an Illumina HiSeq 4000. iRepertoire HTBI primers and Arm-PCR amplification of CDR3 regions were used to construct TCR beta libraries. Before sequencing, the PCR products went through gel purification. Per the source publication's procedure: Gene usage analysis of CDR3 amino acid clonotypes relied on the roughly 67 TRBV and about 13 TRBJ segments identified across samples. Filtered high-quality paired reads were merged into contigs using COPE and FqMerger. BLAST was used to align contigs to IMGT TRBV, TRBD and TRBJ reference genes, with CDR3 defined following IMGT. Clonotypes above 0.1% frequency were classified as highly expanded clones. Shannon entropy served as the measure of repertoire diversity, while the Gini coefficient captured V-J evenness. A clonotype was considered public if more than one individual shared it. TCRdb's own reprocessing of the public reads used fastp at Q25 and MiXCR and kept productive beta chains. Each record represents a unique CDR3 protein, reported with the most common genes and DNA among its rows. These V and J calls originate from TCRdb's pipeline instead of the authors' own analysis. The sample table lists approximately 300,000 distinct CDR3 sequences, about 20% of them with a count of one. The ten largest clones capture about two fifths of the sample.

The sample's time point label is to be understood as: newly diagnosed GD, antithyroid drugs for less than 3 months. For both TCR sequencing and RNA sequencing, RNA was extracted from PBMCs using TRIzol. Graves' disease was diagnosed according to American Thyroid Association guidelines. Patients were recruited from an endocrinology department in Xi'an, China. Each patient gave 7.5 to 10 milliliters of peripheral blood, collected in an EDTA anticoagulant tube. Ficoll Paque Plus density gradient separation was used to isolate PBMCs, and no additional T cell sorting was done. An Agilent 2100 Bioanalyzer and agarose gel were used to check RNA quality, while a NanoDrop 2000 measured RNA concentration. The investigation overall reported the following: The study examined only peripheral blood because the primary lesion, thyroid tissue, could not be accessed. As a limitation, the authors acknowledged that the small sample size may reduce accuracy. Sequencing and analysis were restricted to the TCR beta chain. Compared with newly diagnosed patients, patients with persistent Graves' disease had lower TCR Shannon entropy and fewer highly expanded clones, which suggests clonal expansion. Persistent disease showed preferential use of TRBV28, TRBJ1-2 and TRBJ2-5, whereas newly diagnosed disease favored TRBV20-1 and TRBJ2-1. Persistent patients shared more public clonotypes among themselves (fewer than 3,000) than newly diagnosed patients did (about 970).

Sequencing was performed on peripheral blood mononuclear cells (PBMCs), taken at new diagnosis, from a patient treated with antithyroid drugs. Recombination joined TRBV28 with TRBJ1-5; a stretch of 9 junction bases matches TRBD1. The receptor was derived from a female donor with Graves disease. The CDR3 here reads CASSATGGFGQPQHF. The bases read TGTGCCAGCAGTGCTACAGGGGGCTTCGGTCAGCCCCAGCATTTT.